This TCR beta chain was recorded in a study of T cells after yellow fever vaccination. For TCR, cDNA came from 5'RACE template switching, which added a universal primer site and UMIs. In TCRdb, the 5' RACE reads were re-called with MiXCR into one record per CDR3 protein. Among approximately 550,000 distinct CDR3 sequences listed, roughly 19% were seen once. The origin of this receptor is a man aged 30 to 45 who received the YFV17D yellow fever vaccine. Material: PBMCs, obtained 15 days after the yellow fever booster vaccination.

The CDR3 DNA reads as TGCAGTGCTAGAGCGGTCGGGACCACTAACACCCAGTACTTC. This gives the protein CSARAVGTTNTQYF. V is TRBV20-1 and J is TRBJ2-5, with D possibly being TRBD1 or TRBD2 (5 bases each). The CDR3 totals 14 residues. V lost 1 base and J 8 bases, leaving 17 bases between the germline ends. Germline CDR1 and CDR2: DFQATT and SNEGSKA (reference sequence).